One sample yielded the 12 T cell receptor beta chains listed below, sequenced in a study of shared clonotypes between healthy human individuals. Selected positively for CCR7 and CD45RO-negative, naive CD8 cells excluded terminally differentiated effector memory CD45RA+ cells. Clones were read by immunoSEQ multiplex PCR, and TCRdb kept only the in-frame ones, dropping some. This table holds about 2.1 million clones, just over 90% found once. Sequenced sample: naive CD8+ T cells from PBMCs. All receptors derive from a man aged 18 to 29 in good health. Some clones in this sample may be carry-over from other donors' samples.

The J gene is TRBJ2-7, the V gene TRBV29-1, with unresolved D. The CDR3 is made up of 12 amino acids. CDR1 SQVTM and CDR2 ANQGSEA come from the germline V gene. Trimming shortened V by 3 bases and J by 5 bases, and 11 bases separated the two germline ends. The CDR3 DNA reads TGCAGCGTTGAGTCTAAGATCCACGAGCAGTACTTC. Protein sequence: CSVESKIHEQYF.

The chain links TRBV27 to TRBJ2-7; D possibly corresponds to TRBD2 (5 bases). Trimming removed 5 bases from V and 0 bases from J, with 17 bases in between. The CDR3 extends over 16 amino acids. The germline gives CDR1 MNHEY, CDR2 SMNVEV (reference sequence). This CDR3 is CASSPTLPGFSYEQYF. The DNA of the CDR3 is TGTGCCAGCAGTCCCACCCTACCGGGATTCTCCTACGAGCAGTACTTC.

This rearrangement joins TRBV19 to TRBJ1-2; unclear D gene. CDR3 size: 12 residues. Trimming pared 5 bases from V and 8 bases from J, leaving 12 bases between. The germline V gene has CDR1 LNHDA and CDR2 SQIVND (reference sequence). CDR3 sequence: CASSVGPVGYTF. CDR3 DNA sequence: TGTGCCAGTAGTGTAGGACCTGTCGGCTACACCTTC.

The chain joins TRBV7-8 to TRBJ2-1, with D hard to call. V shed 0 bases and J shed 4 bases, with 7 bases lying between them. The germline V gene has CDR1 SGHVS and CDR2 FQNEAQ. The CDR3 loop spans 14 amino acids. CDR3 bases: TGTGCCAGCAGCTTAGCGCACAGATACAATGAGCAGTTCTTC. Encoded protein: CASSLAHRYNEQFF.

The CDR3 coding sequence is TGTGCCAGCAGTGCGGGACAGTTTGGGAACGAGCAGTACTTC. This codes for CASSAGQFGNEQYF. V and J are TRBV6-5 and TRBJ2-7; possibly TRBD1 for D (7 bases). This CDR3 region has 14 residues. V lost 5 bases to trimming and J lost 5 bases, with 16 bases between them. Germline V lookup: CDR1 MNHEY, CDR2 SVGAGI.

Points on this clone: This same CDR3 is encoded by further DNA sequences in the sample. The chain joins TRBV9 to TRBJ2-2, with TRBD2 matching over 7 bases. Germline V lookup: CDR1 SGDLS, CDR2 YYNGEE. J lost 2 bases, V lost 0 bases, and 7 bases had no gene match. This CDR3 has 17 amino acids. The CDR3 DNA follows: TGTGCCAGCAGCGTAGTCCGGCTAGCGGTAAACACCGGGGAGCTGTTTTTT. Translating it yields CASSVVRLAVNTGELFF.

V is TRBV29-1 and J is TRBJ2-3; the D call may be TRBD1 or TRBD2 (5 bases each). Germline V lookup: CDR1 SQVTM, CDR2 ANQGSEA. V was clipped by 6 bases and J by 1 base, with 26 bases between them. The CDR3 is made up of 18 amino acids. The CDR3 reads CSVLGLSRPGFRTDTQYF. In DNA, the CDR3 is TGCAGCGTCCTGGGGCTAAGCCGCCCGGGGTTCCGCACAGATACGCAGTATTTT.

The J gene is TRBJ1-2, the V gene TRBV6-1, with D perhaps TRBD1 (5 bases). This CDR3 region has 15 residues. Per the germline V gene, CDR1 is MNHNS and CDR2 is SASEGT. V gave up 2 bases and J gave up 7 bases, with 17 bases separating them. CDR3 loop: CASSELGTLPRGYTF. In nucleotides, the CDR3 is TGTGCCAGCAGTGAACTAGGGACCCTCCCGCGTGGCTACACCTTC.

The V and J genes are TRBV18 and TRBJ2-7; 7 nucleotides match TRBD1. CDR3 length: 15 amino acids. CDR1 is KGHSH and CDR2 is LQKENI in the germline V gene. J was trimmed by 2 bases and V by 6 bases; bases with no gene match: 10. Here the CDR3 reads CASSPPTGAAYEQYF. CDR3 bases: TGTGCCAGCTCCCCTCCCACAGGGGCCGCCTACGAGCAGTACTTC.

This sequence joins TRBV16 and TRBJ1-3; a weak D match, TRBD1 (5 bases). The germline gives CDR1 KGHSY, CDR2 FQNENV. This CDR3 has 13 residues. The ends were cut back, 4 bases at V and 4 bases at J, with 8 bases in the middle. The CDR3 DNA reads as TGTGCCAGCAGCCGGGGGGACGGAAACACCATATATTTT. As protein: CASSRGDGNTIYF.

The V gene is TRBV5-1, the J gene TRBJ1-2; D gene uncertain. The CDR3 is 18 amino acids. The germline V and J ends were trimmed by 2 bases and 4 bases, with 24 bases remaining between them. Germline CDR1 is SGHRS and CDR2 is YFSETQ. The CDR3 spells CASSFNRQSNRAFYGYTF. The CDR3 nucleotides are TGCGCCAGCAGCTTCAACCGACAAAGTAATAGAGCCTTCTATGGCTACACCTTC.

The chain carries TRBV18 and TRBJ2-1; D ambiguous. Germline assignment: CDR1 KGHSH and CDR2 LQKENI. The length of the CDR3 is 12 residues. Trimming pared 4 bases from V and 8 bases from J, leaving 9 bases between. The CDR3 region is CASSRSRDEQFF. The CDR3 coding sequence is TGTGCCAGCTCACGTAGTCGCGATGAGCAGTTCTTC.